This paragraph reports one TCR beta chain. What it binds is not known. This CDR3 contains 15 residues. V was clipped by 0 bases and J by 0 bases, with 6 bases between them. CDR1 and CDR2 from the germline V gene are MNHNS and SASEGT. These data come from a study of T cell responses to AZD1222 COVID-19 vaccine. Study as a whole: Pooling was applied to second doses at about 4 or about 12 weeks. Whole-study results and caveats: Epitopes outside B.1.351 and B.1.1.7 mutated regions reportedly drew nearly half of spike TCRs. Across spike, vaccine-associated CD4 TCRs were found, dominant at 160-218 and 743-854.

Data came from immunoSEQ multiplex PCR; TCRdb stores just in-frame clones and leaves some out. The sample has approximately 140,000 clones, roughly 90% seen once. This receptor was taken from an adult in good health. The chain carries TRBV6-1 and TRBJ1-5; D remains ambiguous. The source was peripheral blood, collected on day 0 of AZD1222 vaccination. The CDR3 spells CASSEARTSNQPQHF. The CDR3 DNA sequence: TGTGCCAGCAGTGAAGCACGAACTAGCAATCAGCCCCAGCATTTT.